The rows below give T cell receptor beta chains drawn from one sample of a study of blood T cell repertoires in COVID-19. Profiled with immunoSEQ multiplex PCR; TCRdb holds only in-frame clones, not every one. This table has tens of thousands of clones, about 82% appearing once. The sequencing input was peripheral blood. The origin of the receptors is a man aged 50-60 years with active COVID-19. Both conserved end residues are part of each CDR3. The D gene is left open where the match is weak. Clone size is given for some rows only: seen once, a few or many times, or a class if the clone is expanded.

d_gene: -; abundance: -; j_gene: TRBJ1-3; v_gene: TRBV9; CDR3aa: CASGAGSAGNTIYF; CDR3nt: TGTGCCAGCGGAGCAGGGTCAGCTGGAAACACCATATATTTT
d_gene: -; abundance: -; j_gene: TRBJ1-5; v_gene: TRBV6-2/TRBV6-3; CDR3aa: CASSYPGKSNQPQHF; CDR3nt: TGTGCCAGCAGTTACCCCGGGAAAAGCAATCAGCCCCAGCATTTT
d_gene: -; abundance: -; j_gene: TRBJ2-1; v_gene: TRBV5-1; CDR3aa: CASSLEGAGYNEQFF; CDR3nt: TGCGCCAGCAGCTTGGAGGGGGCGGGATACAATGAGCAGTTCTTC
d_gene: -; abundance: -; j_gene: TRBJ2-3; v_gene: TRBV4-1; CDR3aa: CASSRAAGQRTDTQYF; CDR3nt: TGCGCCAGCAGCCGAGCGGCGGGACAGAGGACAGATACGCAGTATTTT
d_gene: -; abundance: -; j_gene: TRBJ2-3; v_gene: TRBV27; CDR3aa: CASPNTDTQYF; CDR3nt: TGTGCCAGCCCAAACACAGATACGCAGTATTTT
d_gene: TRBD2; abundance: -; j_gene: TRBJ2-7; v_gene: TRBV19; CDR3aa: CASALGRAYEQYF; CDR3nt: TGTGCCAGTGCTTTAGGGAGGGCCTACGAGCAGTACTTC
d_gene: -; abundance: -; j_gene: TRBJ2-1; v_gene: TRBV7-2; CDR3aa: CASSLARGLFNEQFF; CDR3nt: TGTGCCAGCAGCTTAGCCAGGGGTTTATTTAATGAGCAGTTCTTC
d_gene: -; abundance: -; j_gene: TRBJ1-5; v_gene: TRBV19; CDR3aa: CASSISQVQFQPQHF; CDR3nt: TGTGCCAGTAGTATAAGTCAAGTACAGTTTCAGCCCCAGCATTTT
d_gene: -; abundance: -; j_gene: TRBJ2-7; v_gene: TRBV10-3; CDR3aa: CAISSSEFSEQYF; CDR3nt: TGTGCCATCAGCAGTAGCGAGTTTAGCGAGCAGTACTTC
d_gene: -; abundance: -; j_gene: TRBJ1-1; v_gene: TRBV7-6; CDR3aa: CASSLGGGTEAFF; CDR3nt: TGTGCCAGCAGCTTAGGGGGAGGGACTGAAGCTTTCTTT
d_gene: TRBD2; abundance: once; j_gene: TRBJ2-1; v_gene: TRBV5-4; CDR3aa: CASSLEPGTSGQQFF; CDR3nt: TGTGCCAGCAGCTTGGAACCCGGGACTAGCGGACAGCAGTTCTTC
d_gene: -; abundance: -; j_gene: TRBJ2-7; v_gene: TRBV5-1; CDR3aa: CASSLGEGPYEQYF; CDR3nt: TGCGCCAGCAGCTTAGGGGAAGGGCCCTACGAGCAGTACTTC
d_gene: -; abundance: once; j_gene: TRBJ2-7; v_gene: TRBV5-1; CDR3aa: CASSLATGFGKGYEQYF; CDR3nt: TGCGCCAGCAGCTTGGCCACCGGATTCGGCAAGGGGTACGAGCAGTACTTC
d_gene: TRBD1; abundance: -; j_gene: TRBJ1-6; v_gene: TRBV28; CDR3aa: CASSFRDRGSHF; CDR3nt: TGTGCCAGCAGTTTCCGGGACAGGGGGTCCCACTTT
d_gene: -; abundance: -; j_gene: TRBJ2-7; v_gene: TRBV14; CDR3aa: CASSEPGGPSYEQYF; CDR3nt: TGTGCCAGCAGCGAACCGGGTGGCCCATCCTACGAGCAGTACTTC
d_gene: -; abundance: -; j_gene: TRBJ2-3; v_gene: TRBV27; CDR3aa: CASSPSRNTDTQYF; CDR3nt: TGTGCCAGCAGTCCCTCTAGGAACACAGATACGCAGTATTTT
d_gene: TRBD1; abundance: -; j_gene: TRBJ1-2; v_gene: TRBV19; CDR3aa: CASTPGIGGGYGYTF; CDR3nt: TGTGCCAGTACCCCCGGAATAGGGGGCGGCTATGGCTACACCTTC
d_gene: TRBD2; abundance: -; j_gene: TRBJ2-7; v_gene: TRBV7-2; CDR3aa: CASSLGLASYEQYF; CDR3nt: TGTGCCAGCAGCTTGGGACTAGCCTCCTACGAGCAGTACTTC
d_gene: -; abundance: -; j_gene: TRBJ1-2; v_gene: TRBV27; CDR3aa: CASSPDIFRGYTF; CDR3nt: TGTGCCAGCAGTCCTGACATATTCCGGGGCTACACCTTC
d_gene: -; abundance: -; j_gene: TRBJ1-1; v_gene: TRBV30; CDR3aa: CAWSADSLGQTEAFF; CDR3nt: TGTGCCTGGAGCGCCGACAGCCTAGGTCAGACTGAAGCTTTCTTT
d_gene: TRBD2; abundance: -; j_gene: TRBJ2-1; v_gene: TRBV27; CDR3aa: CASSRPGLLYNEQFF; CDR3nt: TGTGCCAGCAGCCGACCGGGACTATTGTACAATGAGCAGTTCTTC
d_gene: TRBD2; abundance: -; j_gene: TRBJ2-2; v_gene: TRBV19; CDR3aa: CASRTSGYTGELFF; CDR3nt: TGTGCCAGCAGGACTAGCGGGTACACCGGGGAGCTGTTTTTT
d_gene: -; abundance: -; j_gene: TRBJ2-2; v_gene: TRBV21-1; CDR3aa: CASSHMGSTGELFF; CDR3nt: TGTGCCAGCAGCCACATGGGGAGCACCGGGGAGCTGTTTTTT
d_gene: TRBD2; abundance: -; j_gene: TRBJ2-4; v_gene: TRBV9; CDR3aa: CASSVGGTSGRNGIQYF; CDR3nt: TGTGCCAGCAGCGTAGGTGGGACTAGCGGGAGAAACGGCATTCAGTACTTC
d_gene: -; abundance: -; j_gene: TRBJ2-3; v_gene: TRBV27; CDR3aa: CASGSRSGTDTQYF; CDR3nt: TGTGCCAGCGGGTCTAGGTCCGGCACAGATACGCAGTATTTT
d_gene: -; abundance: few; j_gene: TRBJ1-1; v_gene: TRBV4-3; CDR3aa: CASSRGAEAFF; CDR3nt: TGCGCCAGCAGCCGGGGCGCTGAAGCTTTCTTT
d_gene: -; abundance: few; j_gene: TRBJ2-3; v_gene: TRBV11-2; CDR3aa: CASSLQGGRSTDTQYF; CDR3nt: TGTGCCAGCAGCTTACAGGGAGGTCGAAGCACAGATACGCAGTATTTT
d_gene: -; abundance: -; j_gene: TRBJ1-5; v_gene: TRBV6-2/TRBV6-3; CDR3aa: CASSYLGGEQPQHF; CDR3nt: TGTGCCAGCAGTTATTTAGGGGGAGAGCAGCCCCAGCATTTT
d_gene: TRBD1; abundance: -; j_gene: TRBJ1-4; v_gene: TRBV5-1; CDR3aa: CASSLQGAREKLFF; CDR3nt: TGCGCCAGCAGCTTACAGGGGGCGCGGGAAAAACTGTTTTTT
d_gene: TRBD1; abundance: -; j_gene: TRBJ1-1; v_gene: TRBV5-1; CDR3aa: CASSEPYRGRNTEAFF; CDR3nt: TGCGCCAGCAGCGAGCCCTACAGGGGCCGGAACACTGAAGCTTTCTTT
d_gene: TRBD2; abundance: -; j_gene: TRBJ2-3; v_gene: TRBV5-4; CDR3aa: CASSERLAGGPGDTQYF; CDR3nt: TGTGCCAGCAGCGAAAGACTAGCGGGGGGGCCGGGAGATACGCAGTATTTT
d_gene: TRBD2; abundance: -; j_gene: TRBJ2-3; v_gene: TRBV2; CDR3aa: CASSRSGGAGSDTQYF; CDR3nt: TGTGCCAGCAGCCGATCGGGGGGAGCGGGGTCAGATACGCAGTATTTT
d_gene: -; abundance: -; j_gene: TRBJ1-1; v_gene: TRBV4-1; CDR3aa: CASSQDLGDMNTEAFF; CDR3nt: TGCGCCAGCAGCCAAGATCTTGGGGACATGAACACTGAAGCTTTCTTT
d_gene: -; abundance: -; j_gene: TRBJ2-7; v_gene: TRBV6-6; CDR3aa: CASSTTGWNTYEQYF; CDR3nt: TGTGCCAGCAGCACTACAGGGTGGAACACCTACGAGCAGTACTTC
d_gene: TRBD1; abundance: -; j_gene: TRBJ2-7; v_gene: TRBV7-9; CDR3aa: CASSLARQGMKYF; CDR3nt: TGTGCCAGCAGCTTAGCCCGACAGGGGATGAAGTACTTC
d_gene: TRBD1; abundance: -; j_gene: TRBJ1-1; v_gene: TRBV2; CDR3aa: CASGRDRGPGTEAFF; CDR3nt: TGTGCCAGCGGCCGGGACAGGGGGCCCGGCACTGAAGCTTTCTTT
d_gene: -; abundance: -; j_gene: TRBJ2-7; v_gene: TRBV7-2; CDR3aa: CASSLGTENEQYF; CDR3nt: TGTGCCAGCAGCTTAGGGACAGAAAACGAGCAGTACTTC
d_gene: -; abundance: -; j_gene: TRBJ2-3; v_gene: TRBV5-6; CDR3aa: CASSLKGADTQYF; CDR3nt: TGTGCCAGCAGCTTGAAGGGGGCAGATACGCAGTATTTT
d_gene: -; abundance: once; j_gene: TRBJ1-2; v_gene: TRBV28; CDR3aa: CASSWGLAGYTF; CDR3nt: TGTGCCAGCAGTTGGGGACTCGCGGGCTACACCTTC
d_gene: -; abundance: -; j_gene: TRBJ1-2; v_gene: TRBV27; CDR3aa: CASSLAPRGYGYTF; CDR3nt: TGTGCCAGCAGTTTGGCCCCTCGCGGCTATGGCTACACCTTC
d_gene: -; abundance: -; j_gene: TRBJ1-6; v_gene: TRBV9; CDR3aa: CASSVGVGSPLHF; CDR3nt: TGTGCCAGCAGCGTAGGGGTCGGGTCACCCCTCCACTTT